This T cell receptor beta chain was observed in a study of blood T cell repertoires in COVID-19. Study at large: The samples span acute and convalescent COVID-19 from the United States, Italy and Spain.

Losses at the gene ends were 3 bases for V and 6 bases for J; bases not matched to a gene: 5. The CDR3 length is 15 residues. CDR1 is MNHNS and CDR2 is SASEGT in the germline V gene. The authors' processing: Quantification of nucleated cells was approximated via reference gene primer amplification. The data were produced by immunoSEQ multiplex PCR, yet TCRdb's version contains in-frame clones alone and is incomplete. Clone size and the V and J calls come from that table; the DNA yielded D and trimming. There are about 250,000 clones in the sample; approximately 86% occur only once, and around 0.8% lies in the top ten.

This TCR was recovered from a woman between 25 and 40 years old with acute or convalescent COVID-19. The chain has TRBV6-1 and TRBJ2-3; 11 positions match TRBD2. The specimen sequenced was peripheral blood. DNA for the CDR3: TGTGCCAGCAGTGATCTAGCGGGAGGCCCGGATACGCAGTATTTT. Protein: CASSDLAGGPDTQYF.